The next 31 T cell receptor beta chains were all read from a single sample in a study of blood T cells in healthy people across ages. A sample-barcoded 5' primer and a J-beta primer mix were used in a second PCR of roughly 6 to 11 cycles. TCRdb reanalysed the 5' RACE reads using MiXCR and keeps one entry per CDR3 protein. This sample has about 780,000 distinct CDR3 sequences; about 46% occur once, and the top ten carry over 15%. The sample comprised blood. Source of these receptors: a man older than 75 in good health.

This clonotype was seen more than once but under ten times. The DNA for the CDR3 is TGCAGTGCTGGGGGGCGGCTCACAGATACGCAGTATTTT. Translated, it gives CSAGGRLTDTQYF. V is TRBV20-1 and J is TRBJ2-3; perhaps D is TRBD1 or TRBD2 (6 bases each). V dropped 5 bases and J dropped 2 bases, with 11 bases sitting between them. Germline loops: CDR1 DFQATT, CDR2 SNEGSKA (reference sequence). CDR3 size: 13 residues.

The gene calls are TRBV29-1 and TRBJ2-2; TRBD2 matches 9 bases. CDR1 is SQVTM and CDR2 is ANQGSEA in the germline V gene. J was trimmed by 4 bases and V by 4 bases; bases with no gene match: 4. The CDR3 is made up of 14 amino acids. Written as DNA, the CDR3 is TGCAGCGTTGCTACTAGCGGGTTCACCGGGGAGCTGTTTTTT. It yields the protein CSVATSGFTGELFF.

This clonotype was detected a few times. The chain couples TRBV5-1 to TRBJ2-3, with unresolved D. Germline assignment: CDR1 SGHRS and CDR2 YFSETQ. The CDR3 consists of 11 residues. Trimming stripped 3 bases from V and 8 bases from J, with 7 bases between. The CDR3, as DNA: TGCGCCAGCAGCTCTCGGGTTACGCAGTATTTT. Translating gives CASSSRVTQYF.

This clonotype was recorded many times. The gene calls are TRBV20-1 and TRBJ2-1, with a weak D call TRBD1 (5 bases). CDR1 and CDR2 (germline): DFQATT, SNEGSKA (reference sequence). The ends were cut back, 0 bases at V and 6 bases at J, with 24 bases in the middle. This CDR3 region has 18 residues. In nucleotides, the CDR3 is TGCAGTGCTAGAGATAGTTTCCAGCGACAGACCCTTGGCAATGAGCAGTTCTTC. This translates into CSARDSFQRQTLGNEQFF.

V and J are TRBV27 and TRBJ2-3; the match to TRBD2 covers 7 bases. The CDR3 is made up of 11 amino acids. After removal of 6 bases from V and 10 bases from J, the junction contained 4 bases not matched to a gene. CDR1 and CDR2 (germline): MNHEY, SMNVEV (reference sequence). CDR3 sequence (DNA): TGTGCCAGCAGCCAAGGACTAGCGCAGTATTTT. Its translation: CASSQGLAQYF.

The genes are TRBV4-3 and TRBJ2-5; 7 nucleotides agree with TRBD1. Germline CDR1 reads LGHNA; CDR2 reads YSLEER. The CDR3 runs 16 residues. With 2 bases clipped from V and 5 bases from J, the junction kept 11 bases outside the gene matches. The CDR3 bases are TGCGCCAGCAGCCAACTTCGACAGGGAATTGGCGAGACCCAGTACTTC. This gives the protein CASSQLRQGIGETQYF.

The chain uses TRBV12-3 or TRBV12-4 and TRBJ2-2; TRBD1 matches 7 bases. Trimming took 3 bases from V and 4 from J; bases not matched to a gene: 5. The CDR3 extends over 15 amino acids. The CDR3 DNA follows: TGTGCCAGCAGTTTTAAGGGGGCTAGCACCGGGGAGCTGTTTTTT. It is translated as CASSFKGASTGELFF.

This clonotype was picked up a small number of times. The chain is built from TRBV11-2 and TRBJ1-4, with 7 bases matching TRBD1. Germline assignment: CDR1 SGHAT and CDR2 FQNNGV. The CDR3 is 16 residues long. V shed 3 bases, J shed 8 bases, and the junction held 12 bases outside the gene matches. The CDR3 sequence: CASSLDRTGLEEKLFF. The CDR3 nucleotides read TGTGCCAGCAGCTTGGATAGGACAGGCCTCGAGGAAAAACTGTTTTTT.

This sequence joins TRBV29-1 and TRBJ2-1; 8 nucleotides match TRBD2. The CDR3 loop spans 17 amino acids. Per germline, CDR1 SQVTM and CDR2 ANQGSEA. J was trimmed by 1 base and V by 0 bases; bases with no gene match: 8. CDR3 in DNA: TGCAGCGTTGAAGAGGTTAGCGGGATGTTATCCTACAATGAGCAGTTCTTC. Translated, it gives CSVEEVSGMLSYNEQFF.

V is TRBV4-1 and J is TRBJ2-1; D unclear. Germline CDR1 and CDR2: MGHRA and YSYEKL. V was shortened by 2 bases and J by 0 bases, with 11 bases between the two germline ends. This CDR3 spans 16 amino acids. CDR3 coding DNA: TGCGCCAGCAGCCAAAGGTGGGAAGACTCCTACAATGAGCAGTTCTTC. Amino acids: CASSQRWEDSYNEQFF.

The genes are TRBV5-1 and TRBJ2-3; D remains ambiguous. The V gene's germline CDR1 is SGHRS and CDR2 YFSETQ. There are 15 residues in the CDR3. V was pared by 5 bases and J by 4 bases, with 17 bases between. The chain's CDR3 is CASRAALRSPDTQYF. The CDR3 nucleotides read TGCGCCAGCAGGGCCGCGCTTCGCAGCCCAGATACGCAGTATTTT.

This clonotype was found a few times. V usage is TRBV27 and J usage is TRBJ1-5; 7 positions match TRBD1. V gave up 5 bases and J gave up 3 bases; unmatched junction bases: 7. Germline CDR1 is MNHEY and CDR2 is SMNVEV (reference sequence). This CDR3 spans 15 amino acids. The CDR3 reads CASSPEGTANQPQHF. The CDR3 bases are TGTGCCAGCAGTCCAGAAGGGACAGCCAATCAGCCCCAGCATTTT.

The gene calls are TRBV24-1 and TRBJ2-7, with D hard to call. The germline V and J ends were trimmed by 5 bases and 3 bases, with 16 bases remaining between them. Germline V gives CDR1 KGHDR, CDR2 SFDVKD. CDR3 length: 15 amino acids. The chain's CDR3 is CATSASGPSGYEQYF. The CDR3 region has the DNA TGTGCCACCAGTGCCTCAGGCCCCTCTGGCTACGAGCAGTACTTC.

This clonotype was picked up many times. V and J are TRBV4-3 and TRBJ2-6, with no clear D. Germline CDR1 and CDR2: LGHNA and YSLEER. This CDR3 comprises 15 residues. Trimming removed 1 base from V and 2 bases from J, with 6 bases in between. The CDR3 region is CASSQVGTGANVLTF. In nucleotides, the CDR3 is TGCGCCAGCAGCCAAGTAGGGACTGGGGCCAACGTCCTGACTTTC.

This clonotype was seen ten or more times. The chain is built from TRBV7-2 and TRBJ2-3; D perhaps matches TRBD2 (5 bases). V gave up 1 base and J gave up 2 bases, with 16 bases separating them. From germline, CDR1 is SGHTA and CDR2 FQGNSA. The CDR3 runs to 17 residues. The CDR3 DNA is TGTGCCAGCAGCTTAGTTCTCCGCCTAGCCCACACAGATACGCAGTATTTT. Protein: CASSLVLRLAHTDTQYF.

This clonotype was recorded a few times. V and J are TRBV28 and TRBJ2-2; the D gene is possibly TRBD2 (5 bases). V gave up 10 bases and J gave up 4 bases, with 7 bases separating them. This CDR3 has 11 amino acids. The germline gives CDR1 MDHEN, CDR2 SYDVKM. This chain's CDR3 is CATRGTGELFF. CDR3 sequence (DNA): TGTGCCACTCGGGGCACCGGGGAGCTGTTTTTT.

This clonotype was seen a handful of times. The chain is built from TRBV10-3 and TRBJ2-4; 14 nucleotides match TRBD2. The V gene end was trimmed by 10 bases and the J gene end by 5 bases; junction bases not matched to a gene: 16. Germline V gives CDR1 ENHRY, CDR2 SYGVKD. The CDR3 is 18 residues long. The CDR3 DNA reads as TGTGCCACCCGAAAGACTAGCGGGAGGGATCGGGCGGAAAACATTCAGTACTTC. Translation gives CATRKTSGRDRAENIQYF.

The genes are TRBV12-3 or TRBV12-4 and TRBJ2-1, with D possibly being TRBD1 (6 bases). V lost 5 bases to trimming and J lost 2 bases, with 13 bases between them. The CDR3 is 15 residues long. This CDR3 reads CASSGTGLTYNEQFF. The CDR3 region has the DNA TGTGCCAGCAGTGGAACAGGGCTAACCTACAATGAGCAGTTCTTC.

In this sample, this clonotype turned up once. The chain recombines TRBV3-1 with TRBJ2-1; D is possibly TRBD2 (6 bases). Germline assignment: CDR1 LGHDT and CDR2 YNNKEL (reference sequence). The CDR3 totals 14 residues. V lost 1 base, J lost 4 bases, and 8 bases lay in between. The CDR3 DNA reads TGTGCCAGCAGCCAAGCGGGAGAGTACAATGAGCAGTTCTTC. Translated: CASSQAGEYNEQFF.

V gene TRBV5-1 combines with J gene TRBJ2-1; 10 positions agree with TRBD1. The CDR3 contains 14 residues. The trim removed 6 bases at V and 9 bases at J, leaving 9 bases unmatched. Germline CDR1 SGHRS, CDR2 YFSETQ. CDR3 DNA: TGCGCCAGCAAGACAGGGGGCGGTTCGGGTGAGCAGTTCTTC. Amino acids: CASKTGGGSGEQFF.

This clonotype was counted ten times or more. V gene TRBV9 combines with J gene TRBJ2-7; D might be TRBD1 (5 bases). The CDR3 has 14 amino acids. The V end was cut by 3 bases, the J end by 3 bases, with 13 bases between. CDR1 and CDR2 from the germline V gene are SGDLS and YYNGEE. The CDR3 spells CASSADSLRYEQYF. In nucleotides, the CDR3 is TGTGCCAGCAGCGCCGACAGCCTCCGCTACGAGCAGTACTTC.

As regards this clonotype: One base away lies a much larger clone, so this may be a sequencing read error. The V gene is TRBV7-2, the J gene TRBJ2-5; no firm D call. The J call may be incorrect, as the DNA end agrees better with TRBJ2-7. CDR3 length: 13 amino acids. The germline CDR1 and CDR2 sequences are SGHTA and FQGNSA. CDR3 DNA: TGTGCCAGCAGCTTAGTTCCGATTGACGAGCAGTACTTC. Its translation: CASSLVPIDEQYF.

The chain uses TRBV12-3 or TRBV12-4 and TRBJ1-5, with TRBD1 identical over 10 bases. The last part of the DNA fits TRBJ2-3 better; the J call may be wrong. This CDR3 has 15 residues. CDR3 residues: CASSWTGGDNQPQYF. The DNA for the CDR3 is TGTGCCAGCAGTTGGACAGGGGGGGACAATCAGCCCCAGTATTTT.

This rearrangement joins TRBV20-1 to TRBJ2-1; 8 positions agree with TRBD2. This CDR3 has 19 amino acids. Germline CDR1 and CDR2: DFQATT and SNEGSKA (reference sequence). The J segment lost 5 bases and the V segment lost 3 bases, leaving 21 bases of the junction unmatched. The DNA of the CDR3 is TGCAGTGCTAGGGTTCCGTTGGAGAGAGCTAGCGGGCTGCACAATGAGCAGTTCTTC. This gives the protein CSARVPLERASGLHNEQFF.

This clonotype was counted between two and nine times. V and J are TRBV20-1 and TRBJ2-1; 9 bases match TRBD2. Germline CDR1 is DFQATT and CDR2 is SNEGSKA (reference sequence). This CDR3 spans 15 amino acids. V was pared by 5 bases and J by 6 bases, with 11 bases of the junction left unmatched. CDR3: CSAPLLAGTFNEQFF. For the CDR3, the DNA is TGCAGTGCTCCGCTCCTAGCGGGAACCTTCAATGAGCAGTTCTTC.

The rearrangement links TRBV7-6 to TRBJ1-4, with D perhaps matching TRBD1 (5 bases). Germline CDR1 reads SGHVS; CDR2 reads FNYEAQ. The V gene lost 2 bases and the J gene lost 8 bases, with 15 bases spanning the gap. This CDR3 contains 15 residues. CDR3 residues: CASSLSGTEKEKLFF. The CDR3 DNA reads TGTGCCAGCAGCTTATCCGGGACGGAGAAGGAAAAACTGTTTTTT.

The chain links TRBV2 to TRBJ2-3; D remains ambiguous. Trimming removed 8 bases from V and 8 bases from J, with 11 bases in between. CDR3 length equals 11 residues. Germline CDR1 is SNHLY and CDR2 is FYNNEI. Here the CDR3 reads CASLATSTQYF. CDR3 nucleotide sequence: TGTGCCAGCCTGGCTACCTCTACGCAGTATTTT.

The chain has TRBV5-4 and TRBJ1-1, with 8 bases that match TRBD1. This CDR3 spans 14 amino acids. V dropped 1 base and J dropped 4; count of bases not matched to a gene: 3. CDR1 is SGHNT, CDR2 YYREEE, per germline (reference sequence). CDR3 protein: CASSLSQGATEAFF. CDR3 bases: TGTGCCAGCAGCTTGAGCCAGGGGGCCACTGAAGCTTTCTTT.

This rearrangement joins TRBV6-2 or TRBV6-3 to TRBJ2-7, with TRBD2 matching 8 bases. Germline V gene lookup returns CDR1 MNHEY and CDR2 SVGEGT. The junction had 15 bases not matched to a gene; V was cut back by 10 bases and J by 7 bases. CDR3 size: 14 residues. The CDR3 loop reads CAIDDGRAYNEQYF. DNA for the CDR3: TGTGCCATCGATGACGGGAGGGCTTACAATGAGCAGTACTTC.

This sequence joins TRBV7-2 and TRBJ1-5; 9 nucleotides agree with TRBD1. This CDR3 has 15 residues. Germline loops: CDR1 SGHTA, CDR2 FQGNSA. V gave up 3 bases and J gave up 4 bases; unmatched junction bases: 4. The CDR3 region is CASSLEDRGNQPQHF. The DNA for the CDR3 is TGTGCCAGCAGCTTGGAGGACAGGGGAAATCAGCCCCAGCATTTT.

This clonotype was counted once. This may stem from a read error, because a much larger clone lies one nucleotide away. The chain combines TRBV29-1 with TRBJ1-2, with 7 bases fitting TRBD1. Germline CDR1 reads SQVTM; CDR2 reads ANQGSEA. The CDR3 has 14 amino acids. In nucleotides, the CDR3 is TGCAACGCCCAAAAAGACAGGGCCTCATATGGCTACACCTTC. This translates into CNAQKDRASYGYTF.